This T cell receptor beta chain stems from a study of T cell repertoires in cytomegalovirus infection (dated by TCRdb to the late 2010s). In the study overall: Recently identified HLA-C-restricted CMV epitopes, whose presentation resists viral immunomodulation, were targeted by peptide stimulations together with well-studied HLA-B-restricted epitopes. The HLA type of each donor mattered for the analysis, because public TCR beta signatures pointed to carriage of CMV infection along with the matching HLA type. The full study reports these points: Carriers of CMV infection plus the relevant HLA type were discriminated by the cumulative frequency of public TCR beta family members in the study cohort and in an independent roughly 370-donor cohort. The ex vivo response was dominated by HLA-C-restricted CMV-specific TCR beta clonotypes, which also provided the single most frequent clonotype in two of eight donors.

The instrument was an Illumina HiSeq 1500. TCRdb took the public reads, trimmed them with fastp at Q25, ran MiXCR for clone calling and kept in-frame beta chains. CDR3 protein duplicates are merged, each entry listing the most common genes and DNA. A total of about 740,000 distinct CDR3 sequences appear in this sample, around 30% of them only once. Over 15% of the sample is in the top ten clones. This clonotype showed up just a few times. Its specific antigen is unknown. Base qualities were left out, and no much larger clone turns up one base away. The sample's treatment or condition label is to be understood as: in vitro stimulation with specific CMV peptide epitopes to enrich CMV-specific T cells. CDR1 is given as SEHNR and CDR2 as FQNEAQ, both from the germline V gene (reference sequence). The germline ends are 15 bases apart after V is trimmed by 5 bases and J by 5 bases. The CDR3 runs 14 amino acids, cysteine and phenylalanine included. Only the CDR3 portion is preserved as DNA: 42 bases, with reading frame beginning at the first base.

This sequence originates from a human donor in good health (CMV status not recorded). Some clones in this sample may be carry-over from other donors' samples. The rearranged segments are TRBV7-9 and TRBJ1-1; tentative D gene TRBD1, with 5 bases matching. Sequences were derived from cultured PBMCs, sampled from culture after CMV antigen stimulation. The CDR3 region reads CASSIPQGGTEAFF. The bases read TGTGCCAGCAGCATACCTCAGGGTGGGACTGAAGCTTTCTTT.